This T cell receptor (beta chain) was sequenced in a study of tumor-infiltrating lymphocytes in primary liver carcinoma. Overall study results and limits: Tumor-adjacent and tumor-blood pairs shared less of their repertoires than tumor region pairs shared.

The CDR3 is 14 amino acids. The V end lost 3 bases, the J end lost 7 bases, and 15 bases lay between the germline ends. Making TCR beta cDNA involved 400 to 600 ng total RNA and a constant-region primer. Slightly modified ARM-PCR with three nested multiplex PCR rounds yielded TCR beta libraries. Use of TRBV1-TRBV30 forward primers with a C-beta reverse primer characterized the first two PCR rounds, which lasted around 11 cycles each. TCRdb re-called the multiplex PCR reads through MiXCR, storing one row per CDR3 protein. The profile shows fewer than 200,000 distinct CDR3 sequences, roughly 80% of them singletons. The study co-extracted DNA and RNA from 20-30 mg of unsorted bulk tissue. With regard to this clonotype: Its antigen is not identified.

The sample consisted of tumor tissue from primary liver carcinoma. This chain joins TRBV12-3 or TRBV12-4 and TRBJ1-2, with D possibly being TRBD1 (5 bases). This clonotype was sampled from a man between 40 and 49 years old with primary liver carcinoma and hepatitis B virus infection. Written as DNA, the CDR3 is TGTGCCAGCAGTTTTGGGCACGGGGCCGGTGGCTACACCTTC. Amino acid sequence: CASSFGHGAGGYTF.